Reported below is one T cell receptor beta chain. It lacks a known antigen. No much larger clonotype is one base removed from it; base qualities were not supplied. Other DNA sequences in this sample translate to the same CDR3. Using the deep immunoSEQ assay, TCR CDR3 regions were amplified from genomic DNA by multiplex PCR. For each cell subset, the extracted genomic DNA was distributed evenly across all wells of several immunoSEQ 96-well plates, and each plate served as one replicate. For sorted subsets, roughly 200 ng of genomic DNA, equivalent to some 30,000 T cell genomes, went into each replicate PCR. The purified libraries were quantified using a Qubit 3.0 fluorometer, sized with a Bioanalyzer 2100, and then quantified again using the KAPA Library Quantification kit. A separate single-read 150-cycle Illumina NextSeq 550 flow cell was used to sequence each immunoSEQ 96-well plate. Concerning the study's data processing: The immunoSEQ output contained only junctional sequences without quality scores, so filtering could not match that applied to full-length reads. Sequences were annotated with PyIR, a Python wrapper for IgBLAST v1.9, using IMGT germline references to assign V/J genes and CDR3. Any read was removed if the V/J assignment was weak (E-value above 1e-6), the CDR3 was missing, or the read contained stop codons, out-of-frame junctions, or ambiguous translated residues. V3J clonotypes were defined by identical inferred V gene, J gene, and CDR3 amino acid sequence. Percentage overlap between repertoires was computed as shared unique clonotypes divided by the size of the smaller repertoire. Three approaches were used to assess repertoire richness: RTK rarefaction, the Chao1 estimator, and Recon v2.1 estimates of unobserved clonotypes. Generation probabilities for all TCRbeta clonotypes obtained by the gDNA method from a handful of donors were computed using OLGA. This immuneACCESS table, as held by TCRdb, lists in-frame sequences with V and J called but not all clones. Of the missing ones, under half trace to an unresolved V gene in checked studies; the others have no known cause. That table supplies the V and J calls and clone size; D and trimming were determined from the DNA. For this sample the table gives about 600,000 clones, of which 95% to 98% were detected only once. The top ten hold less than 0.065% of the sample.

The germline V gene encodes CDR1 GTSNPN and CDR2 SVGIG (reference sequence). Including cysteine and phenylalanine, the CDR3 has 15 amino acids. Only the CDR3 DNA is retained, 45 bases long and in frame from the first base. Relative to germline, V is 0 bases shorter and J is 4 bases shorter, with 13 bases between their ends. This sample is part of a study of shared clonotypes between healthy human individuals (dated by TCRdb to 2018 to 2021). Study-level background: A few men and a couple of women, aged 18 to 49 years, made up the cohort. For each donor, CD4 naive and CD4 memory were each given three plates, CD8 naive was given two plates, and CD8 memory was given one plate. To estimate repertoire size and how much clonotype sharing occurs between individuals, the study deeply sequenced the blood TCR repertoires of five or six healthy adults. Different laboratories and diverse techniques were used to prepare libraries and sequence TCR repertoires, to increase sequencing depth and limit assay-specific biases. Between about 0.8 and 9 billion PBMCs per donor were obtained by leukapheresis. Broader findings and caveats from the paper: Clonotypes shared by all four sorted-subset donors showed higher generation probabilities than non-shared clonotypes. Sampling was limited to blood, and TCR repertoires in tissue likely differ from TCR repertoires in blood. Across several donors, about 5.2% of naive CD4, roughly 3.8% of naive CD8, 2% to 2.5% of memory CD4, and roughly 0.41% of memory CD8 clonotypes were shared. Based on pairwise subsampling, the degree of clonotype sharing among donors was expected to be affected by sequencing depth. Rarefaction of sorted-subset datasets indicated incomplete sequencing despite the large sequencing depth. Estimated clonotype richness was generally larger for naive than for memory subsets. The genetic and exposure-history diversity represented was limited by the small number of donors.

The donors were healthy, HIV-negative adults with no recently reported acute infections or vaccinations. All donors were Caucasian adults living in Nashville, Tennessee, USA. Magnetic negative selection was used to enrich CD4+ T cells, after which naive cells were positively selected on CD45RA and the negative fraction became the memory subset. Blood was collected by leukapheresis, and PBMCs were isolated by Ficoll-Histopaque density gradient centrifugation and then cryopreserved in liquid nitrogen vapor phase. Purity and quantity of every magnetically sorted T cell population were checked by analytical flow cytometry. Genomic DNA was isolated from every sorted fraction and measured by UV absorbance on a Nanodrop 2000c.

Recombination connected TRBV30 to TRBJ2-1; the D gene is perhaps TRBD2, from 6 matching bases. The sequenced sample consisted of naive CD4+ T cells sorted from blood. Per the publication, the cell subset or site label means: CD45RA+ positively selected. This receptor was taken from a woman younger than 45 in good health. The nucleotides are TGTGCCTGGAGTGTTTCCAGCGGGCTATACAATGAGCAGTTCTTC. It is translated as CAWSVSSGLYNEQFF.